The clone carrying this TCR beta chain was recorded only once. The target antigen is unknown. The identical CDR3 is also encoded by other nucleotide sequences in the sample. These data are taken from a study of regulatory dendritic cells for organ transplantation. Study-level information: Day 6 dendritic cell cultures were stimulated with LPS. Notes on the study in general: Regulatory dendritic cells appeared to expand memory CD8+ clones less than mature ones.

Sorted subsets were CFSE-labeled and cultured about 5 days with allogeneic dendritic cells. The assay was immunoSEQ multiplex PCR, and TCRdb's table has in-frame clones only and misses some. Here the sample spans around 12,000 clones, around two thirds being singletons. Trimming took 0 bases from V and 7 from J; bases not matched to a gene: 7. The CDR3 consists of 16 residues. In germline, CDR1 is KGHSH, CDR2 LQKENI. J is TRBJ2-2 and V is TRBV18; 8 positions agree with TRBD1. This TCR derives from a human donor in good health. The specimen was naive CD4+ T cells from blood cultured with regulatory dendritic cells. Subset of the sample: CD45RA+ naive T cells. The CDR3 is CASSPPSQGAGGELFF. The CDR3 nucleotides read TGTGCCAGCTCACCACCGAGTCAGGGGGCCGGCGGGGAGCTGTTTTTT. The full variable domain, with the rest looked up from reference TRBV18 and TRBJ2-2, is NAGVMQNPRHLVRRRGQEARLRCSPMKGHSHVYWYRQLPEEGLKFMVYLQKENIIDESGMPKERFSAEFPKEGPSILRIQQVVRGDSAAYFCASSPPSQGAGGELFFGEGSRLTVL.